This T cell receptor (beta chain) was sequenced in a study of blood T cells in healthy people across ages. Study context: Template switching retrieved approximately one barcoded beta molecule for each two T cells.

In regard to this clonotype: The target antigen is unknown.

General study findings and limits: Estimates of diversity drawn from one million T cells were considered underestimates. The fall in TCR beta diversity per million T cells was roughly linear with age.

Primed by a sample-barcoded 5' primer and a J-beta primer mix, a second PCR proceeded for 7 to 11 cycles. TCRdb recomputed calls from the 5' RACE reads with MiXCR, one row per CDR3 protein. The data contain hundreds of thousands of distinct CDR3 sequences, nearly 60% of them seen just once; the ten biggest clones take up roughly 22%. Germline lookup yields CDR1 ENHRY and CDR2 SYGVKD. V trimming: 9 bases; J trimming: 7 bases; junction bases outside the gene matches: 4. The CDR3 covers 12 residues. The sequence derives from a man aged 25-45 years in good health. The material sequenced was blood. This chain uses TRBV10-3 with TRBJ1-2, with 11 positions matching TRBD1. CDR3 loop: CAIEGQGAGYTF. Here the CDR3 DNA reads TGTGCCATAGAAGGACAGGGGGCTGGCTACACCTTC.